Listed below are T cell receptor beta chains from one sample, sequenced in a study of T cell repertoires in cytomegalovirus infection. TCRdb re-called the reads through MiXCR, storing one row per CDR3 protein. The sample consists of 500,000 or so distinct CDR3 sequences, about 17% of them appearing once. Sequencing used CD8+ T cells from PBMCs. These receptors were taken from a human donor in good health (CMV status not recorded). Some clones in this sample may be carry-over from other donors' samples. CDR3s include the opening cysteine and the closing phenylalanine or tryptophan. D genes are given only for firm matches. Only some rows state a clone size, as once, few, many or a class for expanded clones.

cdr3_nt	cdr3_aa	clone_size	d_call	v_call	j_call
TGTGCCAGCGACCCTCTAGGGGGGAATGAGCAGTTCTTC	CASDPLGGNEQFF	many	.	TRBV7-6	TRBJ2-1
TGTGCCAGCAGCATCACGTGGGAGAACACCGGGGAGCTGTTTTTT	CASSITWENTGELFF	.	.	TRBV28	TRBJ2-2
TGTGCCAGCAGCTTCCCCCCCCTTGGGGGGGGCGTCACAGATACGCAGTATTTT	CASSFPPLGGGVTDTQYF	many	.	TRBV7-8	TRBJ2-3
TGCAGTGGTCGGGACTCCCTCCTCTCCTACAATGAGCAGTTCTTC	CSGRDSLLSYNEQFF	many	.	TRBV20-1	TRBJ2-1
TGTGCCAGCAGCCAAGTTCGGGGAGAGACCCAGTACTTC	CASSQVRGETQYF	few	.	TRBV14	TRBJ2-5
TGTGCCAGCAGTAATACGGGACCCCACTACAATGAGCAGTTCTTC	CASSNTGPHYNEQFF	.	.	TRBV28	TRBJ2-1
TGTGCCAGCAGCTTGCTATTCAACTCTGGAAACACCATATATTTT	CASSLLFNSGNTIYF	many	.	TRBV7-6	TRBJ1-3
TGTGCCAGCGGAACCGGGACACCCTCCTACGAGCAGTACTTC	CASGTGTPSYEQYF	.	.	TRBV19	TRBJ2-7
TGTGCCAGCAGCTTATTGGGACAGGGGGCGAAAGAGACCCAGTACTTC	CASSLLGQGAKETQYF	many	TRBD1	TRBV7-9	TRBJ2-5
TGTGCCAGTCCAGGGAACGATTACAATCAGCCCCAGCATTTT	CASPGNDYNQPQHF	few	.	TRBV19	TRBJ1-5
TGTGCCAGCAGTACCAAGGGACTAGCAGGGTTAGAGCAGTTCTTC	CASSTKGLAGLEQFF	many	TRBD2	TRBV6-1	TRBJ2-1
TGTGCCAGCAGTTCTCACCTAGGGCAGGTAGTCTATGGCTACACCTTC	CASSSHLGQVVYGYTF	few	.	TRBV13	TRBJ1-2
TGTGCCAGCAGCCATTCCCCGGGACAGGGGACCTACGAGCAGTACTTC	CASSHSPGQGTYEQYF	few	TRBD1	TRBV7-9	TRBJ2-7
TGTGCCAGCAGTTTATGGGACAGCTACACCTTC	CASSLWDSYTF	many	.	TRBV28	TRBJ1-2
TGTGCCAGCGGGTCAGGGCAGCGACATAATTCACCCCTCCACTTT	CASGSGQRHNSPLHF	many	.	TRBV2	TRBJ1-6
TGTGCCAGCAGCGCATCCGGGACTAGCTTGGAGACCCAGTACTTC	CASSASGTSLETQYF	few	TRBD2	TRBV9	TRBJ2-5
TGCAGTGCTACGAGGGGCTTCCAAGACTCCTACGAGCAGTACTTC	CSATRGFQDSYEQYF	few	.	TRBV20-1	TRBJ2-7
TGTGCCAGCACCCCAGGGGCTGGGCACGAGCAGTACTTC	CASTPGAGHEQYF	.	.	TRBV12-3/TRBV12-4	TRBJ2-7
TGTGCCAGCAGCTGGGACAGCCGGTCCTACGAGCAGTACTTC	CASSWDSRSYEQYF	many	TRBD1	TRBV11-2	TRBJ2-7
TGTGCCAGCAGCTCAAGCAGACAGGGGGAAAGGTTCAATGAGCAGTTCTTC	CASSSSRQGERFNEQFF	many	TRBD1	TRBV5-4	TRBJ2-1
TGTGCCACCAGTGAGCCCACAGGGTTCGGCTACACCTTC	CATSEPTGFGYTF	.	.	TRBV24-1	TRBJ1-2
TGTGCCACCAGTGAGACAGCCTACAATGAGCAGTTCTTC	CATSETAYNEQFF	.	.	TRBV24-1	TRBJ2-1
TGCGCCAGCAGCCTGACAGACCCCTACTATGGCTACACCTTC	CASSLTDPYYGYTF	.	.	TRBV5-1	TRBJ1-2
TGTGCTAGTGGTCCAGGGCCGGGTCCCCAGCATTTT	CASGPGPGPQHF	many	.	TRBV12-5	TRBJ1-5